Presented here are 11 T cell receptor beta chains from one specimen sequenced in a study of blood T cell repertoires in COVID-19. The table came from immunoSEQ multiplex PCR; TCRdb's copy has only in-frame clones and leaves some out. The sample includes 330,000 or so clones, more than 75% seen only once; the top ten take about 2.7%. The material sequenced was PBMCs or T cells enriched from blood (not recorded which). The source of these receptors is a woman aged 25 to 39 who had recovered from COVID-19.

The chain combines TRBV5-4 with TRBJ2-1, with D possibly being TRBD2 (5 bases). Germline CDR1 is SGHNT and CDR2 is YYREEE (reference sequence). V was trimmed by 3 bases and J by 10 bases, leaving 8 bases between them. CDR3 length equals 11 residues. CDR3 amino acids: CASSWEREQFF. As DNA, the CDR3 is TGTGCCAGCAGCTGGGAGCGGGAGCAGTTCTTC. Full variable domain (remainder filled in from reference TRBV5-4 and TRBJ2-1): ETGVTQSPTHLIKTRGQQVTLRCSSQSGHNTVSWYQQALGQGPQFIFQYYREEENGRGNFPPRFSGLQFPNYSSELNVNALELDDSALYLCASSWEREQFFGPGTRLTVL.

This chain uses TRBV18 with TRBJ1-2; 10 bases fit TRBD1. V lost 3 bases to trimming and J lost 0 bases; unmatched junction nucleotides: 1. The CDR3 contains 15 residues. Germline assignment: CDR1 KGHSH and CDR2 LQKENI. CDR3 bases: TGTGCCAGCTCACCCGGACAGGGGGCTAACTATGGCTACACCTTC. It yields the protein CASSPGQGANYGYTF.

V is TRBV11-3 and J is TRBJ1-1; a weak D match, TRBD1 (5 bases). The germline V and J ends were trimmed by 3 bases and 5 bases, with 10 bases remaining between them. The germline V gene has CDR1 SGHNT and CDR2 YENEEA. CDR3 length: 13 residues. The CDR3: CASSFAGGTEAFF. The CDR3 nucleotides read TGTGCCAGCAGCTTTGCGGGGGGGACTGAAGCTTTCTTT.

The J gene is TRBJ1-1, the V gene TRBV19, with 7 bases fitting TRBD1. With 7 bases clipped from V and 0 bases from J, the junction kept 5 bases outside the gene matches. This CDR3 is built from 14 residues. Germline V gene data show CDR1 as LNHDA and CDR2 as SQIVND (reference sequence). The CDR3 is CASIQTGLNTEAFF. DNA of the CDR3: TGTGCCAGTATCCAGACAGGGTTGAACACTGAAGCTTTCTTT.

J is TRBJ1-1 and V is TRBV15; tentative D call: TRBD1 (6 bases). The germline CDR1 and CDR2 sequences are LNHNV and YYDKDF (reference sequence). This CDR3 spans 15 amino acids. V gave up 1 base and J gave up 4 bases, with 13 bases separating them. The CDR3 sequence: CATSRGGAGATEAFF. The CDR3 DNA reads as TGTGCCACCAGCAGAGGCGGAGCGGGGGCCACTGAAGCTTTCTTT.

The V and J genes are TRBV18 and TRBJ2-5; D is undetermined. The CDR3 length is 14 residues. The germline V gene has CDR1 KGHSH and CDR2 LQKENI. The V end lost 0 bases, the J end lost 2 bases, and 7 bases lay between the germline ends. The CDR3 reads CASSPPSLQETQYF. Here the CDR3 DNA reads TGTGCCAGCTCACCACCGTCACTACAAGAGACCCAGTACTTC.

This chain links TRBV3-1 (or the pseudogene TRBV3-2) with TRBJ2-5, with TRBD2 matching over 14 bases. Germline lookup yields CDR1 LGHDT and CDR2 YNNKEL (reference sequence). The J segment lost 5 bases and the V segment lost 4 bases, leaving 6 bases of the junction unmatched. The length of the CDR3 is 16 residues. The CDR3, as DNA: TGTGCCAGCAGCCCCCAGGGACTAGCGGGAGCGGAGACCCAGTACTTC. Protein product: CASSPQGLAGAETQYF.

This rearrangement joins TRBV2 to TRBJ2-3; 9 bases map to TRBD2. This CDR3 comprises 16 residues. V lost 4 bases and J lost 4; bases outside the gene matches: 9. CDR1 SNHLY and CDR2 FYNNEI come from the germline V gene. The CDR3, as DNA: TGTGCCAGCAGTGCAGGGGCGGGGGGGCCTGCAGATACGCAGTATTTT. It encodes CASSAGAGGPADTQYF.

The chain links TRBV3-1 (or the pseudogene TRBV3-2) to TRBJ2-7, with no clear D. The CDR3 consists of 14 residues. The germline V gene has CDR1 LGHDT and CDR2 YNNKEL (reference sequence). The V and J ends lost 0 bases and 0 bases respectively, with 6 bases between them. CDR3 coding DNA: TGTGCCAGCAGCCAAGAAATCTCCTCCTACGAGCAGTACTTC. It encodes CASSQEISSYEQYF.

This chain connects TRBV12-3 or TRBV12-4 to TRBJ1-1; D possibly corresponds to TRBD1 (5 bases). V lost 2 bases, J lost 8 bases, and 12 bases lay in between. The CDR3 has 13 amino acids. Here the CDR3 reads CASSLMTAREAFF. In DNA, the CDR3 is TGTGCCAGCAGTTTAATGACAGCCAGGGAAGCTTTCTTT.

The rearrangement links TRBV4-2 to TRBJ2-7, with a tentative D call TRBD2 (5 bases). The CDR3 runs to 15 residues. V was trimmed by 0 bases and J by 2 bases, leaving 11 bases between them. CDR1 and CDR2 from the germline V gene are LGHNA and YNFKEQ. CDR3: CASSQERETPYEQYF. CDR3 in DNA: TGTGCCAGCAGCCAAGAGAGGGAGACCCCCTACGAGCAGTACTTC.